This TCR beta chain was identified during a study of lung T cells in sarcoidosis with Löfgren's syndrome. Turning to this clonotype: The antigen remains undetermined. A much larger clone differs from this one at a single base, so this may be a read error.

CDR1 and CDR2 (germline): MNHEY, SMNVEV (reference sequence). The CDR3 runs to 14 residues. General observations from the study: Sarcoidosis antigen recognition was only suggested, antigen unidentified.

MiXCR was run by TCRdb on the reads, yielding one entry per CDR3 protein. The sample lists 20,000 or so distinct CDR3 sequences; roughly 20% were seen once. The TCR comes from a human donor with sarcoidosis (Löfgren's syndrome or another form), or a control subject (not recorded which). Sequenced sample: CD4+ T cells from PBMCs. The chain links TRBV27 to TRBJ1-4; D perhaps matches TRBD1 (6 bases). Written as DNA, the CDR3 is TGTGCCGGCAGTCCTCAGGGGCATCGGGAAAAACTGTTTTTT. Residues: CAGSPQGHREKLFF.